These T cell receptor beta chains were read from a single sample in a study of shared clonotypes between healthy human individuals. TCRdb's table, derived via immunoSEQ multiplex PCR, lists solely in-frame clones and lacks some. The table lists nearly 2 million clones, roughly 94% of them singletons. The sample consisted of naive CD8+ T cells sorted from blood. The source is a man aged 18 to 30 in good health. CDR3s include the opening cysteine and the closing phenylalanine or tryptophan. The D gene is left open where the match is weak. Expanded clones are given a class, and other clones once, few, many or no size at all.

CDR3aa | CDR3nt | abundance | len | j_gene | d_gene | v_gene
CASSPLPAGVGELFF | TGTGCCAGCAGCCCCCTCCCAGCGGGGGTCGGGGAGCTGTTTTTT | NA | 15 | TRBJ2-2 | TRBD2 | TRBV11-2
CASSLDPGLAGGEYDEQFF | TGTGCCAGCAGCTTAGACCCGGGACTAGCGGGAGGGGAGTACGATGAGCAGTTCTTC | NA | 19 | TRBJ2-1 | TRBD2 | TRBV7-6
CASSAHGLAETGEQYF | TGTGCCAGCAGCGCCCATGGACTAGCGGAAACGGGAGAGCAGTACTTC | NA | 16 | TRBJ2-7 | TRBD2 | TRBV9
CASSIFDSPTEAFF | TGTGCCAGTAGTATATTCGACAGCCCCACTGAAGCTTTCTTT | NA | 14 | TRBJ1-1 | NA | TRBV19
CATSREAGEETQYF | TGTGCCACCAGCAGAGAAGCGGGGGAGGAGACCCAGTACTTC | NA | 14 | TRBJ2-5 | TRBD2 | TRBV15
CASSMWGSTDTQYF | TGTGCCAGTAGTATGTGGGGGAGCACAGATACGCAGTATTTT | NA | 14 | TRBJ2-3 | NA | TRBV19
CASCSAVGYEQYF | TGCGCCAGCTGCAGCGCCGTCGGCTACGAGCAGTACTTC | NA | 13 | TRBJ2-7 | NA | TRBV4-1
CAWDQGGGLASEAFF | TGTGCCTGGGACCAAGGGGGGGGCCTTGCCTCTGAAGCTTTCTTT | NA | 15 | TRBJ1-1 | NA | TRBV30
CASSEGTSGSYEQYF | TGCGCCAGCAGCGAAGGGACTAGCGGAAGTTACGAGCAGTACTTC | NA | 15 | TRBJ2-7 | TRBD2 | TRBV4-1
CASREGASSGNTIYF | TGTGCCAGCAGGGAGGGAGCGAGCTCTGGAAACACCATATATTTT | NA | 15 | TRBJ1-3 | NA | TRBV2
CAIVASGSPYSYNEQFF | TGTGCCATTGTGGCTAGCGGGAGTCCCTACTCCTACAATGAGCAGTTCTTC | NA | 17 | TRBJ2-1 | TRBD2 | TRBV10-3
CASSLEGRNTEAFF | TGTGCCAGCAGCTTAGAGGGCAGGAACACTGAAGCTTTCTTT | NA | 14 | TRBJ1-1 | NA | TRBV7-2
CASSWTGFDTGELFF | TGTGCCAGCAGCTGGACCGGCTTCGACACCGGGGAGCTGTTTTTT | NA | 15 | TRBJ2-2 | NA | TRBV5-4
CASSLAGVTTEAFF | TGTGCCAGCAGCTTAGCAGGGGTAACCACTGAAGCTTTCTTT | NA | 14 | TRBJ1-1 | NA | TRBV7-6
CASSPGQGRNTDTQYF | TGTGCCAGCAGCCCCGGACAGGGGAGGAACACAGATACGCAGTATTTT | NA | 16 | TRBJ2-3 | TRBD1 | TRBV7-9
CSVEGTSGRAGDEQFF | TGCAGCGTTGAAGGTACTAGCGGGAGGGCCGGCGATGAGCAGTTCTTC | NA | 16 | TRBJ2-1 | TRBD2 | TRBV29-1
CASFRHEKLFF | TGTGCCAGCTTCCGGCACGAAAAACTGTTTTTT | NA | 11 | TRBJ1-4 | NA | TRBV6-5
CAFRAWNSGTGELFF | TGTGCCTTCCGGGCCTGGAACTCCGGGACCGGGGAGCTGTTTTTT | NA | 15 | TRBJ2-2 | NA | TRBV5-4
CASSSMGPQETQYF | TGTGCCAGCAGTTCTATGGGTCCCCAAGAGACCCAGTACTTC | NA | 14 | TRBJ2-5 | NA | TRBV27
CASSQADSYEQYF | TGTGCCAGCTCCCAAGCGGACTCCTACGAGCAGTACTTC | NA | 13 | TRBJ2-7 | NA | TRBV27
CASSPIGRAGELFF | TGTGCCAGCAGCCCAATCGGGCGGGCCGGGGAGCTGTTTTTT | NA | 14 | TRBJ2-2 | NA | TRBV7-8
CASSLDRVGSYEQYF | TGCGCCAGCAGCTTGGACAGGGTTGGATCCTACGAGCAGTACTTC | NA | 15 | TRBJ2-7 | NA | TRBV5-1
CAISDQTNTDTQYF | TGTGCCATCAGTGACCAAACAAACACAGATACGCAGTATTTT | NA | 14 | TRBJ2-3 | NA | TRBV10-3
CASSYYGWGSEQETQYF | TGTGCCAGCAGTTATTATGGGTGGGGGTCAGAACAAGAGACCCAGTACTTC | NA | 17 | TRBJ2-5 | NA | TRBV27
CASSSGTLIEQFF | TGCGCCAGCAGCTCCGGGACCCTGATTGAGCAGTTCTTC | NA | 13 | TRBJ2-1 | NA | TRBV4-1
CASRGLHEDPEAFF | TGTGCCAGCCGTGGACTGCATGAGGATCCTGAAGCTTTCTTT | NA | 14 | TRBJ1-1 | NA | TRBV6-1
CASSFTSLLIEQYF | TGTGCCAGCAGCTTTACGAGTTTATTAATTGAGCAGTACTTC | NA | 14 | TRBJ2-7 | NA | TRBV5-5
CASSWGQGAGGYTF | TGTGCCAGCAGTTGGGGACAGGGGGCGGGCGGCTACACCTTC | NA | 14 | TRBJ1-2 | TRBD1 | TRBV6-5
CASSLWASYEQYF | TGTGCCAGCAGCTTGTGGGCCAGCTACGAGCAGTACTTC | NA | 13 | TRBJ2-7 | NA | TRBV5-5
CASSIDGEGLNTEAFF | TGTGCCAGTAGTATAGATGGGGAAGGCCTGAACACTGAAGCTTTCTTT | NA | 16 | TRBJ1-1 | NA | TRBV19
CASSWGQGAHAPLHF | TGTGCCAGCAGTTGGGGACAGGGGGCGCATGCACCCCTCCACTTT | NA | 15 | TRBJ1-6 | TRBD1 | TRBV27
CATSRDEYEQYF | TGTGCCACCAGCAGAGATGAGTACGAGCAGTACTTC | once | 12 | TRBJ2-7 | NA | TRBV15
CASSEEGPYSYNEQFF | TGTGCCAGCAGTGAAGAAGGCCCCTACTCCTACAATGAGCAGTTCTTC | NA | 16 | TRBJ2-1 | NA | TRBV2
CASKGGEDYEQYF | TGTGCCAGTAAGGGGGGGGAGGACTACGAGCAGTACTTC | NA | 13 | TRBJ2-7 | NA | TRBV11-3
CASSLEGRLENEQFF | TGTGCCAGCAGCTTAGAGGGTAGGTTAGAAAATGAGCAGTTCTTC | NA | 15 | TRBJ2-1 | NA | TRBV13
CASSFQATGELFF | TGTGCCAGCAGCTTTCAGGCTACCGGGGAGCTGTTTTTT | NA | 13 | TRBJ2-2 | NA | TRBV13
CASSEISRRHKDTQYF | TGTGCCAGCAGCGAGATTTCCAGGCGACACAAAGATACGCAGTATTTT | NA | 16 | TRBJ2-3 | NA | TRBV9
CASREDRYSNQPQHF | TGTGCCAGCAGGGAGGACCGCTATAGCAATCAGCCCCAGCATTTT | NA | 15 | TRBJ1-5 | NA | TRBV6-1
CASSLADRHLSYEQYF | TGTGCCAGCAGCTTAGCCGACAGGCACCTCTCCTACGAGCAGTACTTC | NA | 16 | TRBJ2-7 | NA | TRBV7-2
CASSISTGGTDEQFF | TGTGCCAGTAGTATATCAACGGGAGGGACCGATGAGCAGTTCTTC | NA | 15 | TRBJ2-1 | TRBD2 | TRBV19
CASSSTYEQYF | TGTGCCAGTAGTTCTACCTACGAGCAGTACTTC | NA | 11 | TRBJ2-7 | NA | TRBV19
CAIHRGGDTQYF | TGTGCTATCCACAGGGGGGGCGATACGCAGTATTTT | NA | 12 | TRBJ2-3 | NA | TRBV12-5
CASSLFTVVNYGYTF | TGTGCCAGCAGCTTGTTTACAGTGGTGAACTATGGCTACACCTTC | NA | 15 | TRBJ1-2 | NA | TRBV5-6
CASGGTVYQPQHF | TGTGCCAGCGGGGGGACAGTGTATCAGCCCCAGCATTTT | NA | 13 | TRBJ1-5 | TRBD1 | TRBV27
CAISDSYRTDYGYTF | TGTGCCATCAGTGACTCCTACAGGACGGACTATGGCTACACCTTC | NA | 15 | TRBJ1-2 | NA | TRBV10-3
CASSERAAGTDTQYF | TGTGCCAGCAGTGAAAGGGCAGCTGGCACAGATACGCAGTATTTT | NA | 15 | TRBJ2-3 | NA | TRBV6-1
CASSVEGSGGAPDTQYF | TGTGCCAGCAGCGTAGAAGGTAGCGGGGGGGCCCCAGATACGCAGTATTTT | NA | 17 | TRBJ2-3 | TRBD2 | TRBV9
CASSVAGGTYEQYF | TGTGCCAGCAGCGTTGCAGGGGGAACCTACGAGCAGTACTTC | NA | 14 | TRBJ2-7 | TRBD1 | TRBV9
CASSLAGSYEQYF | TGTGCTAGCAGCTTAGCGGGGAGTTACGAGCAGTACTTC | NA | 13 | TRBJ2-7 | TRBD2 | TRBV7-7
CASSYRDPAWINEQFF | TGTGCCAGCAGTTACAGGGACCCCGCATGGATCAATGAGCAGTTCTTC | NA | 16 | TRBJ2-1 | NA | TRBV6-5
CASSPLGTGTYGYTF | TGTGCCAGCAGTCCACTCGGGACAGGAACCTATGGCTACACCTTC | NA | 15 | TRBJ1-2 | TRBD1 | TRBV27
CASSFLWGWETQYF | TGTGCCAGCAGCTTCCTATGGGGCTGGGAGACCCAGTACTTC | NA | 14 | TRBJ2-5 | NA | TRBV5-6